The rows below give T cell receptor beta chains drawn from one sample of a study of T cells in localized non-small cell lung cancer. Clones were sequenced by immunoSEQ multiplex PCR, and TCRdb holds only the in-frame ones, with some missing. The repertoire holds under 150,000 clones, with roughly nine tenths as singletons. This specimen was peripheral blood, taken before any cancer treatment. These receptor sequences come from a female donor older than 55 with stage I lung adenocarcinoma. Both conserved end residues are part of each CDR3. Each record gives: V gene, D gene, clone size, J gene, CDR3 DNA, CDR3 protein. A D gene is named only where the DNA matches it firmly. Some rows have no size entry. The others give once, few or many, or a class for an expanded clone.

v_gene: TRBV10-2
d_gene: .
abundance: .
j_gene: TRBJ1-2
CDR3nt: TGCGCCAGCTCTGAGATAATAGATTATGGCTACACCTTC
CDR3aa: CASSEIIDYGYTF

v_gene: TRBV29-1
d_gene: TRBD1
abundance: .
j_gene: TRBJ1-4
CDR3nt: TGCAGCGTGACAGGGGGTGAAGTTAATGAAAAACTGTTTTTT
CDR3aa: CSVTGGEVNEKLFF

v_gene: TRBV2
d_gene: TRBD2
abundance: .
j_gene: TRBJ2-1
CDR3nt: TGTGCCAGCAGACTAGCGGGAAGGTCCTACAATGAGCAGTTCTTC
CDR3aa: CASRLAGRSYNEQFF

v_gene: TRBV28
d_gene: .
abundance: few
j_gene: TRBJ1-5
CDR3nt: TGTGCCAGCAGCACAGGACAGCAGCCCCAGCATTTT
CDR3aa: CASSTGQQPQHF

v_gene: TRBV5-1
d_gene: .
abundance: .
j_gene: TRBJ2-7
CDR3nt: TGCGCCAGCAGCAATAATGCCTACGAGCAGTACTTC
CDR3aa: CASSNNAYEQYF

v_gene: TRBV6-5
d_gene: .
abundance: .
j_gene: TRBJ2-5
CDR3nt: TGTGCCAGCCGCTTTTCAGGGGTGGGGGAGACCCAGTACTTC
CDR3aa: CASRFSGVGETQYF

v_gene: TRBV7-9
d_gene: .
abundance: .
j_gene: TRBJ2-3
CDR3nt: TGTGCCAGCAGCTTAGACGATACGCAGTATTTT
CDR3aa: CASSLDDTQYF

v_gene: TRBV11-2
d_gene: .
abundance: .
j_gene: TRBJ1-3
CDR3nt: TGTGCCAGCAGCGTAGGGAGGTCTGGAAACACCATATATTTT
CDR3aa: CASSVGRSGNTIYF

v_gene: TRBV28
d_gene: .
abundance: .
j_gene: TRBJ2-5
CDR3nt: TGTGCCAGCAGTTTACGGCTAAAAAGTGAGACCCAGTACTTC
CDR3aa: CASSLRLKSETQYF

v_gene: TRBV6-1
d_gene: .
abundance: .
j_gene: TRBJ2-5
CDR3nt: TGTGCCAGCAGTGAGCGGAGGGCAGAGACCCAGTACTTC
CDR3aa: CASSERRAETQYF

v_gene: TRBV7-6
d_gene: .
abundance: .
j_gene: TRBJ2-5
CDR3nt: TGTGCCAGCAGCTTATCGGAAGCAGCCCAGGCCCAGTACTTC
CDR3aa: CASSLSEAAQAQYF

v_gene: TRBV19
d_gene: TRBD2
abundance: .
j_gene: TRBJ2-2
CDR3nt: TGTGCCAGTTATAGCGGGAGGAGCTACGGGGAGCTGTTTTTT
CDR3aa: CASYSGRSYGELFF

v_gene: TRBV18
d_gene: TRBD1
abundance: .
j_gene: TRBJ1-2
CDR3nt: TGTGCCAGCACCAGAGGGGGCGCTCAGGATGGCTACACCTTC
CDR3aa: CASTRGGAQDGYTF

v_gene: TRBV18
d_gene: .
abundance: .
j_gene: TRBJ2-3
CDR3nt: TGTGCCAGCTCACCACCAGTCGCAGATACGCAGTATTTT
CDR3aa: CASSPPVADTQYF

v_gene: TRBV28
d_gene: .
abundance: .
j_gene: TRBJ2-7
CDR3nt: TGTGCCAGCGCCCGGGGACAGGTCCAACTAGCGGAGATACAGTACTTC
CDR3aa: CASARGQVQLAEIQYF

v_gene: TRBV19
d_gene: .
abundance: .
j_gene: TRBJ2-5
CDR3nt: TGTGCCAGTAGTATAGGCTCGTTAAACCAAGAGACCCAGTACTTC
CDR3aa: CASSIGSLNQETQYF

v_gene: TRBV5-4
d_gene: TRBD2
abundance: .
j_gene: TRBJ2-3
CDR3nt: TGTGCCAGCAGCTCGGGACTAGCGGGACGGGATACGCAGTATTTT
CDR3aa: CASSSGLAGRDTQYF

v_gene: TRBV11-2
d_gene: .
abundance: .
j_gene: TRBJ2-3
CDR3nt: TGTGCCAGCAGCCCCCACAGGGATAGGACGCAGTATTTT
CDR3aa: CASSPHRDRTQYF

v_gene: TRBV6-5
d_gene: .
abundance: .
j_gene: TRBJ1-3
CDR3nt: TGTGCCAGCAGCATCGACAGTTCGAGGAACACCATATATTTT
CDR3aa: CASSIDSSRNTIYF

v_gene: TRBV30
d_gene: TRBD1
abundance: once
j_gene: TRBJ2-7
CDR3nt: TGTGCCTGGACCAAAAATTCCGACAGGGGAGGCGAGCAGTACTTC
CDR3aa: CAWTKNSDRGGEQYF

v_gene: TRBV6-6
d_gene: .
abundance: .
j_gene: TRBJ1-1
CDR3nt: TGTGCCAGCACGGACCGGGTAGGCACTGAAGCTTTCTTT
CDR3aa: CASTDRVGTEAFF

v_gene: TRBV18
d_gene: .
abundance: .
j_gene: TRBJ2-3
CDR3nt: TGTGCCAGCTCCCCGGGAGTAAGGGATACGCAGTATTTT
CDR3aa: CASSPGVRDTQYF

v_gene: TRBV7-2
d_gene: .
abundance: .
j_gene: TRBJ2-3
CDR3nt: TGTGCCAGCAGCTTTGGACTAACGATCACAGATACGCAGTATTTT
CDR3aa: CASSFGLTITDTQYF

v_gene: TRBV7-9
d_gene: .
abundance: .
j_gene: TRBJ1-1
CDR3nt: TGTGCCAGCAACGCACAGGGCCTGGCTACTGAAGCTTTCTTT
CDR3aa: CASNAQGLATEAFF

v_gene: TRBV9
d_gene: .
abundance: .
j_gene: TRBJ1-5
CDR3nt: TGTGCCAGCAGCCCAGACAGGATTGACAATCAGCCCCAGCATTTT
CDR3aa: CASSPDRIDNQPQHF

v_gene: TRBV7-3
d_gene: .
abundance: .
j_gene: TRBJ2-7
CDR3nt: TGTGCCAGCAGTAACTCCTACGAGCAGTACTTC
CDR3aa: CASSNSYEQYF